Listed below are T cell receptor beta chains from one sample, sequenced in a study of T cell responses to AZD1222 COVID-19 vaccine. The data were produced by immunoSEQ multiplex PCR, yet TCRdb's version contains in-frame clones alone and is incomplete. The sample lists about 120,000 clones; around nine tenths were seen once. The material sequenced was peripheral blood, taken on day 0 of AZD1222 vaccination. The receptors were gathered from an adult in good health. The CDR3 runs from the conserved cysteine through the conserved F or W. The order of the fields is clone size, J gene, V gene, D gene, CDR3 DNA, CDR3 protein. D genes are given only for firm matches. Size tells how often a clone was seen (once, few, many) or the class of an expanded clone, and some rows leave it out.

NA | TRBJ1-2 | TRBV6-2/TRBV6-3 | NA | TGTGCCAGCAGTTACGACAGCAACTATGGCTACACCTTC | CASSYDSNYGYTF
NA | TRBJ2-4 | TRBV3-1/TRBV3-2 | NA | TGTGCCAGCAGCCAAGGTTCAGGGGCACCCGGAAACATTCAGTACTTC | CASSQGSGAPGNIQYF
NA | TRBJ1-1 | TRBV27 | TRBD1 | TGTGCCAGCAGCCGTGACAGGGGGGTAGCTGAAGCTTTCTTT | CASSRDRGVAEAFF
NA | TRBJ1-6 | TRBV13 | NA | TGTGCCAGCAGGCCAGGGCCCTATAATTCACCCCTCCACTTT | CASRPGPYNSPLHF
NA | TRBJ1-2 | TRBV4-2 | TRBD1 | TGTGCCAGCAGCCAAGAACAGGGGGCAAGTGATGGCTACACCTTC | CASSQEQGASDGYTF
NA | TRBJ2-1 | TRBV12-3/TRBV12-4 | TRBD2 | TGTGCCAGCAGTTTAGTCGGAGGGGAGGGGTTCTTC | CASSLVGGEGFF
NA | TRBJ2-3 | TRBV27 | NA | TGTGCCAGCAGTCGGCGGATCACAGATACGCAGTATTTT | CASSRRITDTQYF
NA | TRBJ2-5 | TRBV4-1 | TRBD2 | TGCGCCAGCAGCCAGGAGATGGGACTAGGAGAAGAGACCCAGTACTTC | CASSQEMGLGEETQYF
NA | TRBJ1-2 | TRBV6-1 | NA | TGTGCCAGCAGTGAATCCTTCAACAGCGGGGCCTATGGCTACACCTTC | CASSESFNSGAYGYTF
NA | TRBJ1-6 | TRBV6-5 | NA | TGTGCCAGCAGGGACGGAACAAATTCACCCCTCCACTTT | CASRDGTNSPLHF
NA | TRBJ1-2 | TRBV12-2 | NA | TGTGCAAGTCGCCTAGACACCAACAGGGTAGGCTACACCTTC | CASRLDTNRVGYTF
NA | TRBJ1-1 | TRBV15 | NA | TGTGCCACCAGCAGAGATTTGAGGGCGCGGGGGAACACTGAAGCTTTCTTT | CATSRDLRARGNTEAFF
NA | TRBJ1-6 | TRBV5-4 | TRBD1 | TGTGCCAGCAGCTTGGGTGGGACAGCTAATTCACCCCTCCACTTT | CASSLGGTANSPLHF
NA | TRBJ1-1 | TRBV9 | NA | TGTGCCAGCAGCGTAACCCCAGAGAACACTGAAGCTTTCTTT | CASSVTPENTEAFF
NA | TRBJ1-1 | TRBV7-9 | NA | TGTGCCAGCAGCTTAGCGGCCCAACCGAGGACTGAAGCTTTCTTT | CASSLAAQPRTEAFF
once | TRBJ2-3 | TRBV24-1 | NA | TGTGCCACCAGTGAGGCCCGGGACACCTTCACAGATACGCAGTATTTT | CATSEARDTFTDTQYF
NA | TRBJ1-2 | TRBV29-1 | NA | TGCAGCGGGGGATCAGACAGGATAAGTAGCTACACCTTC | CSGGSDRISSYTF
once | TRBJ2-3 | TRBV10-3 | NA | TGTGCCATCAGTTCCGAACGGGGGCGGTCAGATACGCAGTATTTT | CAISSERGRSDTQYF
few | TRBJ1-4 | TRBV6-4 | NA | TGTGCCAGCAGCACCGAGGGACGGAGTAATGAAAAACTGTTTTTT | CASSTEGRSNEKLFF
NA | TRBJ1-3 | TRBV14 | NA | TGTGCCAGCAGCCAAGATCGGGCGGGGACTGGAAACACCATATATTTT | CASSQDRAGTGNTIYF
NA | TRBJ1-3 | TRBV3-1/TRBV3-2 | NA | TGTGCCAGCAGCCAAGATTTAGGAAACACCATATATTTT | CASSQDLGNTIYF
NA | TRBJ2-7 | TRBV14 | TRBD1 | TGTGCCAGCAGCCGTGCTGGACAGGGTGTCTACGAGCAGTACTTC | CASSRAGQGVYEQYF
few | TRBJ2-1 | TRBV19 | TRBD1 | TGTGCCAGTAGTGCGACAGGGTACAATGAGCAGTTCTTC | CASSATGYNEQFF
NA | TRBJ2-1 | TRBV14 | TRBD1 | TGTGCCAGCAGCCGTAGGACAGGGAACAATGAGCAGTTCTTC | CASSRRTGNNEQFF
once | TRBJ2-6 | TRBV4-1 | TRBD1 | TGCGCCAGCAGCCAAGGAAGGGACAGGGGGCAAGCTGGGGCCAACGTCCTGACTTTC | CASSQGRDRGQAGANVLTF
NA | TRBJ1-2 | TRBV6-5 | NA | TGTGCCAGCAGTAAGGGACAAACAAACTATGGCTACACCTTC | CASSKGQTNYGYTF
once | TRBJ2-7 | TRBV10-1 | TRBD1 | TGCGCCAGCAGTGAAGGGACAGGGCCTTACGAGCAGTACTTC | CASSEGTGPYEQYF
NA | TRBJ2-7 | TRBV28 | TRBD1 | TGTGCCAGCAGTCCCACAGGGGCTGCGCACGAGCAGTACTTC | CASSPTGAAHEQYF
NA | TRBJ2-3 | TRBV6-4 | NA | TGTGCCAGCAGTGACTCGTCCACAACAACAGATACGCAGTATTTT | CASSDSSTTTDTQYF
NA | TRBJ2-5 | TRBV2 | TRBD2 | TGTGCCAGCAATCGCGGGGGGCTCGGCCAAGAGACCCAGTACTTC | CASNRGGLGQETQYF
NA | TRBJ2-3 | TRBV19 | TRBD1 | TGTGCCAGTAGTGGCAGACAGGGGGAAGATACGCAGTATTTT | CASSGRQGEDTQYF
NA | TRBJ2-7 | TRBV10-3 | TRBD2 | TGTGCCATCAGTGGGCTAGCGGGAGGGTCCTACGAGCAGTACTTC | CAISGLAGGSYEQYF
NA | TRBJ2-1 | TRBV3-1/TRBV3-2 | NA | TGTGCCAGCAGCCAAGAGGCCAAATCTCAGTTCTTC | CASSQEAKSQFF
NA | TRBJ2-5 | TRBV6-2/TRBV6-3 | NA | TGTGCCAGCAGTTACTTAACTCCCCAGTACTTC | CASSYLTPQYF
NA | TRBJ1-2 | TRBV7-9 | NA | TGTGCCAGCAGCCCCGGGGGGACTCGCGCCTATGGCTACACCTTC | CASSPGGTRAYGYTF
few | TRBJ1-2 | TRBV7-8 | TRBD1 | TGTGCCAGCAGCCCGGACAGGGGCGACTATGGCTACACCTTC | CASSPDRGDYGYTF
many | TRBJ1-2 | TRBV7-9 | TRBD1 | TGTGCCAGCAGCCCGAGAGGGACAGGGGCGGGTGGCTACACCTTC | CASSPRGTGAGGYTF
NA | TRBJ1-1 | TRBV7-9 | TRBD1 | TGTGCCAGCAGCCCGGGACAGGGGTGGGGCACTGAAGCTTTCTTT | CASSPGQGWGTEAFF
NA | TRBJ2-1 | TRBV5-1 | NA | TGCGCCAGCAGCTTGTCAGAGAGTCCCAATGAGCAGTTCTTC | CASSLSESPNEQFF
NA | TRBJ2-2 | TRBV11-2 | NA | TGTGCCAGCAGCTTAGCGGGTGGGAGGAACACCGGGGAGCTGTTTTTT | CASSLAGGRNTGELFF
once | TRBJ2-5 | TRBV6-2/TRBV6-3 | NA | TGTGCCAGCAGTCCCTCTAGGAGTTCTAGGGAGACCCAGTACTTC | CASSPSRSSRETQYF
once | TRBJ1-1 | TRBV2 | NA | TGTGCCAGCCCTCGGACTGAAGCTTTCTTT | CASPRTEAFF
NA | TRBJ1-1 | TRBV7-3 | NA | TGTGCCAGCAGCCAACGCCCGGGACTCCTGAACACTGAAGCTTTCTTT | CASSQRPGLLNTEAFF
NA | TRBJ2-1 | TRBV5-1 | TRBD2 | TGCGCCAGCAGCGTGCTGCCGGGACTAGCGGGAGGGCCGAGAGAGCAGTTCTTC | CASSVLPGLAGGPREQFF
NA | TRBJ2-7 | TRBV19 | NA | TGTGCCAGTAGTTCCACGAAGGGGAACTACGAGCAGTACTTC | CASSSTKGNYEQYF
NA | TRBJ1-3 | TRBV28 | NA | TGTGCCAGCACAATGCCGGCATTTATAGGAAACACCATATATTTT | CASTMPAFIGNTIYF
NA | TRBJ2-7 | TRBV6-1 | TRBD2 | TGTGCCAGCAGTGAATCAGAAGGGACTAGCGGGAGGCTAAGCTCCTACGAGCAGTACTTC | CASSESEGTSGRLSSYEQYF
NA | TRBJ2-7 | TRBV12-3/TRBV12-4 | NA | TGTGCCAGCAGTTTTAGGACTTTCGAGCAGTACTTC | CASSFRTFEQYF
NA | TRBJ2-3 | TRBV5-8 | NA | TGTGCCAGCAGCCAACAGCGGACTAGCACAGATACGCAGTATTTT | CASSQQRTSTDTQYF
NA | TRBJ2-7 | TRBV28 | NA | TGTGCCAGCAGTTTAAGGGAGGCCTACGAGCAGTACTTC | CASSLREAYEQYF
NA | TRBJ1-5 | TRBV18 | NA | TGTGCCAGCTCACCACTCGGGCAGGTCGGAAACAATCAGCCCCAGCATTTT | CASSPLGQVGNNQPQHF
NA | TRBJ1-2 | TRBV27 | NA | TGTGCCAGCAGGATACGATCTTGGGGGGAAATTGGGGATGGCTACACCTTC | CASRIRSWGEIGDGYTF
NA | TRBJ1-1 | TRBV7-2 | NA | TGTGCCAGCAACATGGGGCAGATGAACACTGAAGCTTTCTTT | CASNMGQMNTEAFF